The present T cell receptor beta chain was sequenced within a study of blood T cell repertoires in COVID-19. Germline lookup yields CDR1 MNHEY and CDR2 SMNVEV (reference sequence). The CDR3 runs 17 residues. V lost 6 bases, J lost 2 bases, and 19 bases lay in between. This clone came up once. Generated by immunoSEQ multiplex PCR, the TCRdb table keeps only in-frame clones and is missing some. The sample includes about 75,000 clones, about 79% of them seen just once. The source is a woman in her fifties or sixties with acute or convalescent COVID-19. The sequencing sample was made of peripheral blood. V usage is TRBV27 and J usage is TRBJ1-4, with D tentatively TRBD1 (5 bases). CDR3 in amino acids: CASSPKNRRWTNEKLFF. The CDR3 bases are TGTGCCAGCAGCCCGAAAAACAGGCGATGGACTAATGAAAAACTGTTTTTT.